This T cell receptor beta chain derives from a study of blood T cell repertoires in COVID-19. The count of this clone is one. V lost 5 bases, J lost 1 base, and 8 bases lay in between. CDR3 size: 13 residues. Repertoires were generated with immunoSEQ multiplex PCR, while TCRdb's copy carries only in-frame clones and drops some. The table has 350,000 to 400,000 clones, roughly 84% seen once. The sample comprised PBMCs or T cells enriched from blood (not recorded which). The V call is TRBV12-3 or TRBV12-4, the J call TRBJ1-1; tentatively, D is TRBD1 (6 bases). The sequence was obtained from a woman between 25 and 40 years old who had recovered from COVID-19. The CDR3 nucleotides read TGTGCCAGCAGTCCACAGGGGAACACTGAAGCTTTCTTT. Translated: CASSPQGNTEAFF.